This T cell receptor beta chain was captured by sequencing in a study of cytomegalovirus exposure and HLA in healthy donors. Across the study: Drawn from HLA-typed donors, approximately 86 million unique TCRs were held in an early data release.

CDR3 length: 17 amino acids. Trimming shortened V by 3 bases and J by 2 bases, and 17 bases separated the two germline ends. CDR1 is LNHNV and CDR2 is YYDKDF in the germline V gene (reference sequence). This clone was found a few times. Antigen unknown. The PCR made use of 60 Vbeta and 13 Jbeta primers. The method was immunoSEQ multiplex PCR; TCRdb's version includes in-frame clones alone and lacks a portion of them. This sample has around 200,000 clones; more than 60% occur once, and the top ten carry roughly 2.5%. General study points: Common viral pathogens seemed to be connected with several of the most significant clusters, according to a later analysis.

The sequenced sample consisted of PBMCs. The origin of this receptor is a woman in her fifties or sixties in good health and CMV-seropositive. The gene calls are TRBV15 and TRBJ1-5; D unclear. The CDR3 coding sequence is TGTGCCACCAGCAGGGCCTGGGGTGGGGAGGGCAATCAGCCCCAGCATTTT. This sequence encodes CATSRAWGGEGNQPQHF. The whole variable domain, filled in from reference TRBV15 and TRBJ1-5, reads DAMVIQNPRYQVTQFGKPVTLSCSQTLNHNVMYWYQQKSSQAPKLLFHYYDKDFNNEADTPDNFQSRRPNTSFCFLDIRSPGLGDTAMYLCATSRAWGGEGNQPQHFGDGTRLSIL.